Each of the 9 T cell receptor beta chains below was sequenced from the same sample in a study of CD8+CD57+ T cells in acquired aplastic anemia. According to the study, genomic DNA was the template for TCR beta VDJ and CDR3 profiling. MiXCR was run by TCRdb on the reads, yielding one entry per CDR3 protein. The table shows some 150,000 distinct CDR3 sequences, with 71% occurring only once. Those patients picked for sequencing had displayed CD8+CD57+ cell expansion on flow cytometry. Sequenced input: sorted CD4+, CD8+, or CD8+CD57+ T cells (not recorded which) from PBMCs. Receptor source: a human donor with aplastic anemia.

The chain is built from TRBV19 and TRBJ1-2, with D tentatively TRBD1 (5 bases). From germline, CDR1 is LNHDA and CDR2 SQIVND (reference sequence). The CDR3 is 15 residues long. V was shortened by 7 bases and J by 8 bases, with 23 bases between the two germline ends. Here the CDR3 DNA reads TGTGCCAGTACCCCGGATGGGACGACGGGCCAAGGCTACACCTTC. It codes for CASTPDGTTGQGYTF.

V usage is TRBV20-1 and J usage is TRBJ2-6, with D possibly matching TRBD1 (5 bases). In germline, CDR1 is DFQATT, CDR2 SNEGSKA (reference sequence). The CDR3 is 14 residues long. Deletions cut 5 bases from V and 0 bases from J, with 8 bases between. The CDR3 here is CSAPGNSGANVLTF. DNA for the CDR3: TGCAGTGCTCCAGGGAACTCTGGGGCCAACGTCCTGACTTTC.

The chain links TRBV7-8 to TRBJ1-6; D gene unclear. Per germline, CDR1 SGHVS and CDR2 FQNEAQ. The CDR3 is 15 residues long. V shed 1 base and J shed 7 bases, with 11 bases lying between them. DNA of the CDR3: TGTGCCAGCAGCTTAGAGGGTCAGCTCAATTCACCCCTCCACTTT. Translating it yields CASSLEGQLNSPLHF.

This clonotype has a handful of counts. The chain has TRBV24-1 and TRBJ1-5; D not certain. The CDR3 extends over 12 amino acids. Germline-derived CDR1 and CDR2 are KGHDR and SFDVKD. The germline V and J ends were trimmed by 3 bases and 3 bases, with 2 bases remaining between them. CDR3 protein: CATSDPNQPQHF. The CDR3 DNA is TGTGCCACCAGTGATCCCAATCAGCCCCAGCATTTT.

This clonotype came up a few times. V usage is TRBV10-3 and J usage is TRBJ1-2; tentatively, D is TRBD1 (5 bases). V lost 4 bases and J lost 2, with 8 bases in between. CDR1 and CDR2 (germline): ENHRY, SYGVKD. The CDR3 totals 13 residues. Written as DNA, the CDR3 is TGTGCCATCAGTGTTGAGGGGAACTATGGCTACACCTTC. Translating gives CAISVEGNYGYTF.

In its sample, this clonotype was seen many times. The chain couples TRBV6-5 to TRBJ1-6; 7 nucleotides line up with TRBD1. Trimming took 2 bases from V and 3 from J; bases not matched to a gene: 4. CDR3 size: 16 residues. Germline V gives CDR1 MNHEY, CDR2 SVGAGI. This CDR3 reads CASSYLRDSYNSPLHF. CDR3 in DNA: TGTGCCAGCAGTTACCTGAGGGACAGCTATAATTCACCCCTCCACTTT.

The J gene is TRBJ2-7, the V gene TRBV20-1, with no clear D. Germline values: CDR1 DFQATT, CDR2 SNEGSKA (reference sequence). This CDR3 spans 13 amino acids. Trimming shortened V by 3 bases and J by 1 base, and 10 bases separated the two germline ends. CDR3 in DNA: TGCAGTGCTAGCTCCGTTCAATCCTACGAGCAGTACTTC. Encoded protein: CSASSVQSYEQYF.

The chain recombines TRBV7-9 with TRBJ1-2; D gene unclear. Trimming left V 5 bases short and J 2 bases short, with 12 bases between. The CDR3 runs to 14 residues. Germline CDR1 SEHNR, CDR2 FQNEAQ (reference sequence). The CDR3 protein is CASSRTEDNYGYTF. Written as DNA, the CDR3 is TGTGCCAGCAGCAGGACCGAGGACAACTATGGCTACACCTTC.

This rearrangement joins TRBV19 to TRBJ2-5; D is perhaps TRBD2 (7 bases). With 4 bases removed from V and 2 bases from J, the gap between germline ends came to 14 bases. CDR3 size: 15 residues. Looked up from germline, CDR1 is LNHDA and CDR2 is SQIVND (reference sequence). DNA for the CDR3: TGTGCCAGTAGTAGGCGAGGGGGGGTACAAGAGACCCAGTACTTC. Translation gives CASSRRGGVQETQYF.